These 26 T cell receptor beta chains were all obtained from the same sample, sequenced in a study of blood T cell repertoires in COVID-19. The data were produced by immunoSEQ multiplex PCR, yet TCRdb's version contains in-frame clones alone and is incomplete. The sample gives tens of thousands of clones, roughly 81% of which show up once; 4.5% to 5.5% is in the top ten. Sample: peripheral blood. These receptors were collected from a man older than 75 with COVID-19, enrolled during active disease.

CDR3 nucleotide sequence: TGTGCCAGCAGGGAACAGGGGACCTATGGCTACACCTTC. Its translation is CASREQGTYGYTF. The chain uses TRBV12-3 or TRBV12-4 and TRBJ1-2; 7 bases align to TRBD1. Losses at the gene ends were 6 bases for V and 4 bases for J; bases not matched to a gene: 5. The CDR3 extends over 13 amino acids.

This chain uses TRBV7-2 with TRBJ2-1; TRBD2 agrees at 11 bases. Germline assignment: CDR1 SGHTA and CDR2 FQGNSA. The length of the CDR3 is 15 residues. V lost 3 bases, J lost 4 bases, and 2 bases stayed unmatched. The CDR3 bases are TGTGCCAGCAGCTTGGGACTAGCGGCTTACAATGAGCAGTTCTTC. The encoded protein is CASSLGLAAYNEQFF.

J is TRBJ1-5 and V is TRBV5-8; the D is unclear. Germline CDR1 is SGHTS and CDR2 is YDEGEE. Trimming took 4 bases from V and 2 from J, leaving 10 bases between them. This CDR3 contains 14 residues. The chain's CDR3 is CASSLVLGNQPQHF. The CDR3 coding sequence is TGTGCCAGCAGCCTTGTACTTGGCAATCAGCCCCAGCATTTT.

This chain connects TRBV5-1 to TRBJ1-4, with 7 bases fitting TRBD1. V was pared by 2 bases and J by 11 bases, with 6 bases of the junction left unmatched. Per germline, CDR1 SGHRS and CDR2 YFSETQ. There are 13 residues in the CDR3. The CDR3 region is CASSFRGIGKLFF. The DNA for the CDR3 is TGCGCCAGCAGCTTCAGGGGGATTGGGAAACTGTTTTTT.

The genes are TRBV27 and TRBJ2-2, with D possibly matching TRBD2 (7 bases). Deletions cut 8 bases from V and 7 bases from J, with 20 bases between. Germline lookup yields CDR1 MNHEY and CDR2 SMNVEV (reference sequence). The CDR3 totals 15 residues. CDR3 sequence reads: CASRSEGGQVGELFF. CDR3 in DNA: TGTGCCAGCCGCTCGGAGGGGGGGCAAGTCGGGGAGCTGTTTTTT.

This sequence joins TRBV1 and TRBJ2-2; the table assigns TRBD2, which was not confirmed against the DNA. TRBV1 is assigned pseudogene status. The CDR3 has 17 residues. CDR3 nucleotides: TGCACCAGCACCTTGAAGCGGGAGGGACGGAACACCGGGGAGCTGTTTTTT. This gives the protein CTSTLKREGRNTGELFF.

The CDR3 is CASSIGGRGLYSNQPQHF. The CDR3 DNA sequence: TGTGCCAGTAGTATAGGGGGCAGGGGGCTCTATAGCAATCAGCCCCAGCATTTT. V is TRBV19 and J is TRBJ1-5; 8 positions match TRBD1. Losses at the gene ends were 1 base for V and 0 bases for J; bases not matched to a gene: 8. This CDR3 is 18 amino acids long. Per germline, CDR1 LNHDA and CDR2 SQIVND (reference sequence).

This chain connects TRBV19 to TRBJ1-4; TRBD1 agrees at 8 bases. CDR3 size: 15 residues. The V gene's germline CDR1 is LNHDA and CDR2 SQIVND (reference sequence). V lost 6 bases, J lost 6 bases, and 9 bases stayed unmatched. CDR3 amino acids: CASRGRQGIDEKLFF. Here the CDR3 DNA reads TGTGCCAGTAGGGGACGACAGGGGATTGATGAAAAACTGTTTTTT.

The rearrangement links TRBV19 to TRBJ2-1, with TRBD2 matching over 7 bases. There are 15 residues in the CDR3. V gave up 3 bases and J gave up 4 bases; unmatched junction bases: 6. The germline V gene has CDR1 LNHDA and CDR2 SQIVND (reference sequence). This CDR3 is CASSMPGRAYNEQFF. In nucleotides, the CDR3 is TGTGCCAGTAGTATGCCGGGGAGGGCATACAATGAGCAGTTCTTC.

The V and J genes are TRBV20-1 and TRBJ2-5; D may be TRBD1 (7 bases). The V end lost 3 bases, the J end lost 4 bases, and 15 bases lay between the germline ends. Per germline, CDR1 DFQATT and CDR2 SNEGSKA (reference sequence). The CDR3 is 14 amino acids. The CDR3 DNA is TGCAGTGCTAGTAGGGCAGGGGGGACAGAGACCCAGTACTTC. Translation gives CSASRAGGTETQYF.

This clone was observed once. The V and J genes are TRBV24-1 and TRBJ2-1, with TRBD1 identical over 7 bases. Trimming removed 2 bases from V and 6 bases from J; junction bases left unmatched: 9. CDR3 length: 16 amino acids. The V gene's germline CDR1 is KGHDR and CDR2 SFDVKD. The CDR3 spells CATSDSIAGGPNEQFF. CDR3 DNA sequence: TGTGCCACCAGTGATTCCATAGCAGGGGGACCCAATGAGCAGTTCTTC.

The J gene is TRBJ2-7, the V gene TRBV5-8, with a weak D call TRBD1 (5 bases). V was pared by 1 base and J by 7 bases, with 21 bases between. CDR3 length: 16 amino acids. Per the germline V gene, CDR1 is SGHTS and CDR2 is YDEGEE. For the CDR3, the DNA is TGTGCCAGCAGCTTGAGGGGTAGGCCAGGACGCGGAGAGCAGTACTTC. This sequence encodes CASSLRGRPGRGEQYF.

The CDR3 here is CASRPAGSYYGYTF. CDR3 nucleotides: TGTGCCAGCAGACCCGCGGGAAGCTACTATGGCTACACCTTC. The chain uses TRBV6-5 and TRBJ1-2, with unresolved D. Germline CDR1 and CDR2: MNHEY and SVGAGI. The CDR3 covers 14 residues. The ends were cut back, 6 bases at V and 3 bases at J, with 14 bases in the middle.

The gene calls are TRBV19 and TRBJ2-5; 7 bases map to TRBD2. The V and J ends lost 3 bases and 5 bases, in that order; junction bases with no gene match: 3. The germline gives CDR1 LNHDA, CDR2 SQIVND (reference sequence). CDR3 length: 13 amino acids. Here the CDR3 reads CASSMSGGETQYF. In nucleotides, the CDR3 is TGTGCCAGTAGTATGTCGGGAGGCGAGACCCAGTACTTC.

The chain couples TRBV19 to TRBJ1-3, with a tentative D call TRBD1 (5 bases). Germline values: CDR1 LNHDA, CDR2 SQIVND (reference sequence). The CDR3 is 17 residues long. The V end lost 3 bases, the J end lost 0 bases, and 15 bases lay between the germline ends. In DNA, the CDR3 is TGTGCCAGTAGTATCAACAGGAATACCTTCTCTGGAAACACCATATATTTT. This encodes CASSINRNTFSGNTIYF.

In its sample, this clone was seen once. The sample holds other DNA sequences that translate to the same CDR3. The chain recombines TRBV10-3 with TRBJ2-3; 7 nucleotides match TRBD2. Germline trimming cut 4 bases from V and 3 bases from J; bases unmatched to any gene: 1. Germline V gene sequence: CDR1 ENHRY, CDR2 SYGVKD. This CDR3 comprises 13 residues. The CDR3: CAISGGGTDTQYF. The CDR3 DNA is TGTGCCATCAGTGGGGGGGGTACAGATACGCAGTATTTT.

V gene TRBV10-3 combines with J gene TRBJ2-5, with D unclear. V lost 3 bases and J 3 bases, leaving 11 bases between the germline ends. CDR1 and CDR2 (germline): ENHRY, SYGVKD. CDR3 length: 14 amino acids. This CDR3 reads CAISDPNPEETQYF. The DNA of the CDR3 is TGTGCCATCAGTGACCCAAACCCGGAAGAGACCCAGTACTTC.

This clone was seen a handful of times. V and J are TRBV27 and TRBJ2-7; D call uncertain. V was cut by 2 bases and J by 3 bases, with 11 bases left in between. The germline CDR1 and CDR2 sequences are MNHEY and SMNVEV (reference sequence). This CDR3 region has 14 residues. CDR3 residues: CASSLKFSNYEQYF. CDR3 in DNA: TGTGCCAGCAGTTTAAAGTTTTCTAACTACGAGCAGTACTTC.

Written as DNA, the CDR3 is TGTGCCAGCAGGACTACAGGGGTCTCTAACTATGGCTACACCTTC. Amino acids: CASRTTGVSNYGYTF. V is TRBV7-2 and J is TRBJ1-2, with 7 nucleotides matching TRBD1. The germline V gene encodes CDR1 SGHTA and CDR2 FQGNSA. The CDR3 extends over 15 amino acids. With 6 bases clipped from V and 0 bases from J, the junction kept 7 bases outside the gene matches.

The rearrangement joins TRBV28 to TRBJ2-1; D may be TRBD2 (6 bases). V was clipped by 2 bases and J by 14 bases, with 16 bases between them. Looked up from germline, CDR1 is MDHEN and CDR2 is SYDVKM. The CDR3 covers 13 residues. This CDR3 reads CASSLPPPRDKFF. For the CDR3, the DNA is TGTGCCAGCAGTTTACCGCCACCGCGGGATAAGTTCTTC.

The chain uses TRBV7-6 and TRBJ2-3; D remains unclear. This CDR3 has 13 residues. V shed 4 bases and J shed 2 bases, with 7 bases lying between them. CDR1 is SGHVS and CDR2 is FNYEAQ in the germline V gene. Written as DNA, the CDR3 is TGTGCCAGCAGCTCGTACTACACAGATACGCAGTATTTT. Its protein is CASSSYYTDTQYF.

This sequence joins TRBV10-3 and TRBJ2-7; 11 bases match TRBD1. This CDR3 contains 17 residues. Per germline, CDR1 ENHRY and CDR2 SYGVKD. The V segment lost 7 bases and the J segment 7 bases; nucleotides outside the gene matches: 18. CDR3: CAIKFGTGGETGREQYF. CDR3 nucleotide sequence: TGTGCCATCAAGTTCGGGACAGGGGGGGAGACAGGTCGTGAGCAGTACTTC.

This sequence joins TRBV7-9 and TRBJ2-1; a possible D gene is TRBD2 (6 bases). CDR3 length: 14 amino acids. The germline CDR1 and CDR2 sequences are SEHNR and FQNEAQ (reference sequence). V lost 1 base and J lost 8, with 12 bases in between. This chain's CDR3 is CASSLGTSRDEQFF. Here the CDR3 DNA reads TGTGCCAGCAGCTTAGGAACTAGCAGGGATGAGCAGTTCTTC.

This chain links TRBV2 with TRBJ2-2; D is uncertain. V shed 5 bases and J shed 8 bases, with 9 bases lying between them. Per the germline V gene, CDR1 is SNHLY and CDR2 is FYNNEI. The CDR3 has 12 amino acids. The CDR3 DNA follows: TGTGCCAGCAGTCTAGGAATAGGGGAGCTGTTTTTT. It encodes CASSLGIGELFF.

This chain joins TRBV2 and TRBJ1-2, with D perhaps matching TRBD1 (5 bases). CDR1 is SNHLY and CDR2 is FYNNEI in the germline V gene. V lost 0 bases, J lost 4 bases, and 9 bases lay in between. The CDR3 sequence is 14 residues long. The CDR3 spells CASSEATDSYGYTF. The CDR3 nucleotides are TGTGCCAGCAGTGAAGCGACAGATTCCTATGGCTACACCTTC.

Only a few counts were recorded for this clone. This sequence joins TRBV7-9 and TRBJ2-1; tentatively, D is TRBD2 (6 bases). The V and J ends lost 5 bases and 8 bases respectively, with 19 bases between them. Germline V gives CDR1 SEHNR, CDR2 FQNEAQ (reference sequence). There are 15 residues in the CDR3. This chain's CDR3 is CASSPLGGTTDEQFF. The CDR3 nucleotides are TGTGCCAGCAGCCCTCTTGGGGGGACGACGGATGAGCAGTTCTTC.